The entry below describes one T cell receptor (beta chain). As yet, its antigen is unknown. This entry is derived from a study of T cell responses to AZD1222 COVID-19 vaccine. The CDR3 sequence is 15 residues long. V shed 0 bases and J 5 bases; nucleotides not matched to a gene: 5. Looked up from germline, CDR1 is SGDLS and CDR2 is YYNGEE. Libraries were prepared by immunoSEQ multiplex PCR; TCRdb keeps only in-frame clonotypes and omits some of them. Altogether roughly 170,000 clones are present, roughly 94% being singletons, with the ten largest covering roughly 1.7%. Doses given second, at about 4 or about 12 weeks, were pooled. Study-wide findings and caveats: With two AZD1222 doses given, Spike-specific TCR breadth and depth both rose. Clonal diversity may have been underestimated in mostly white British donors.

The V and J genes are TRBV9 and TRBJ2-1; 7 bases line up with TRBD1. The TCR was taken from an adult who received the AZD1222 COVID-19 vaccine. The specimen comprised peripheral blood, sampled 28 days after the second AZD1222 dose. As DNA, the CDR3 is TGTGCCAGCAGCGTAGTTCAGGGGGTTGACAATGAGCAGTTCTTC. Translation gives CASSVVQGVDNEQFF.